This TCR beta chain was profiled in a study of ipilimumab plus nivolumab after autologous stem cell transplantation. The table came from immunoSEQ multiplex PCR; TCRdb's copy has only in-frame clones and leaves some out. The table includes 77,000 or so clones, 65% to 85% detected once. The CDR3 spans 14 residues. V shed 4 bases and J shed 3 bases, with 12 bases lying between them. Germline values: CDR1 SGHVS, CDR2 FQNEAQ. Source: PBMCs, taken in a trial of ipilimumab plus nivolumab as post-transplant consolidation. This TCR came from a male donor with diffuse large B-cell lymphoma. The rearrangement links TRBV7-8 to TRBJ2-5; D is perhaps TRBD1 (6 bases). CDR3 sequence reads: CASSSYTGKETQYF. The CDR3 nucleotides read TGTGCCAGCAGCTCATACACAGGGAAAGAGACCCAGTACTTC. Based on the CDR3 plus reference TRBV7-8 and TRBJ2-5, the full variable domain is GAGVSQSPRYKVAKRGQDVALRCDPISGHVSLFWYQQALGQGPEFLTYFQNEAQLDKSGLPSDRFFAERPEGSVSTLKIQRTQQEDSAVYLCASSSYTGKETQYFGPGTRLLVL.